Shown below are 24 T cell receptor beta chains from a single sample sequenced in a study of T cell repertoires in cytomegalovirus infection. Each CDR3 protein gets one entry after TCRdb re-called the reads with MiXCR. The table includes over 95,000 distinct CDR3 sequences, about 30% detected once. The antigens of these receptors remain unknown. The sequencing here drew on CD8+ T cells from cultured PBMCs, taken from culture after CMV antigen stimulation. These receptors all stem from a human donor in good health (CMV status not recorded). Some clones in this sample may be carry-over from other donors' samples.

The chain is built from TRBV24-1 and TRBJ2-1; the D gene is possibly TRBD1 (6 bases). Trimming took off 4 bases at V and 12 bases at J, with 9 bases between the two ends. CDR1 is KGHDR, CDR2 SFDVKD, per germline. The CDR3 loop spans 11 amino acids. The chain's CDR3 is CATSEGGTQFF. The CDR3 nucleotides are TGTGCCACCAGTGAAGGGGGTACGCAGTTCTTC.

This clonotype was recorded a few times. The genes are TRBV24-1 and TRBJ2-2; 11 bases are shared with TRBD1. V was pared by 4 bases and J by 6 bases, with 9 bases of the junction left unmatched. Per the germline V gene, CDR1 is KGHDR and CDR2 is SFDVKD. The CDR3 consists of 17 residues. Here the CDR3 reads CATSDPDRGPTAGELFF. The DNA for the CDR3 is TGTGCCACCAGTGACCCGGACAGGGGGCCAACGGCCGGGGAGCTGTTTTTT.

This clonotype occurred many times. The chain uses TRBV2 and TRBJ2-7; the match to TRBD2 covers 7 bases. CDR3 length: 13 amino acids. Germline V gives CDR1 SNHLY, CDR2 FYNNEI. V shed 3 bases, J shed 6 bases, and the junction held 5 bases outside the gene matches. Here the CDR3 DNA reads TGTGCCAGCAGTGATCACGGGAGGTTCGAGCAGTACTTC. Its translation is CASSDHGRFEQYF.

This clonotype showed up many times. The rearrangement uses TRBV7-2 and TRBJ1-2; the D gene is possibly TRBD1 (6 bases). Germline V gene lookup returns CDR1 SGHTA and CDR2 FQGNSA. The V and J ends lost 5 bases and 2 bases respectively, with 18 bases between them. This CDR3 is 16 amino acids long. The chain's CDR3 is CASSQGTGRLNYGYTF. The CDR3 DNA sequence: TGTGCCAGCAGCCAAGGCACAGGGAGACTAAACTATGGCTACACCTTC.

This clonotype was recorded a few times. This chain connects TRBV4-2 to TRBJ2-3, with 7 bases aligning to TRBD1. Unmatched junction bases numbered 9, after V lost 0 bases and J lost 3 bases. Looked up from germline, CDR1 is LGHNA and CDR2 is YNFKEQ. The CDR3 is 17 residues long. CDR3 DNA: TGTGCCAGCAGCCAAGACGGGACAGCTGGAGAGACAGATACGCAGTATTTT. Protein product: CASSQDGTAGETDTQYF.

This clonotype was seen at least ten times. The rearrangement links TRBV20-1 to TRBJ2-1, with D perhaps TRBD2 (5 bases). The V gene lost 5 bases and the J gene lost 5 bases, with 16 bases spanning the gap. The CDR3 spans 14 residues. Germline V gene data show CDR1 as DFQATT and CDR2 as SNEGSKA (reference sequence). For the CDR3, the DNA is TGCAGTGCTTCCGACTACCTAAAAAACAATGAGCAGTTCTTC. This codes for CSASDYLKNNEQFF.

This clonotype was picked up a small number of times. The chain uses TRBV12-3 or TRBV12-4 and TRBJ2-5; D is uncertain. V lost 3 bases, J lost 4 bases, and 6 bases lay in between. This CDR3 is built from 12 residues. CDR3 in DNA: TGTGCCAGCAGTTTCGATCGAGAGACCCAGTACTTC. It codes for CASSFDRETQYF.

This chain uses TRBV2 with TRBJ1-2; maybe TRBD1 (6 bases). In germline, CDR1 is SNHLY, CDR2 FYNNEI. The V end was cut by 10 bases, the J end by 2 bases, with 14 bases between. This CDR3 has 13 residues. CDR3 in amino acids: CATKKGVNYGYTF. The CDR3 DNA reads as TGTGCCACCAAAAAGGGGGTGAACTATGGCTACACCTTC.

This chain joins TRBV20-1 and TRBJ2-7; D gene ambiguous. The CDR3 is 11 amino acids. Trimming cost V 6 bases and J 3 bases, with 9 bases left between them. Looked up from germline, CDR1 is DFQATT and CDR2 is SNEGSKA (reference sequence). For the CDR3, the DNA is TGCAGTGCGGTCTTAGACTACGAGCAGTACTTC. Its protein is CSAVLDYEQYF.

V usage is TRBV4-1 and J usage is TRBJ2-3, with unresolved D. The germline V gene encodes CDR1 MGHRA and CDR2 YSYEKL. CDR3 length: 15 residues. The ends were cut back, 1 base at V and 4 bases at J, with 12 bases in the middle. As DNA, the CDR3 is TGCGCCAGCAGCCAAGGACACAATAGGGCAGATACGCAGTATTTT. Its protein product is CASSQGHNRADTQYF.

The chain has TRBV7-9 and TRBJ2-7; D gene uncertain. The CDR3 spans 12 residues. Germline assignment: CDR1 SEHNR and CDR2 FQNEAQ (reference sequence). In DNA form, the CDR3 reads TGTGCTTCCCAGAGGAGCTCCTACGAGCAGTACTTC. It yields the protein CASQRSSYEQYF.

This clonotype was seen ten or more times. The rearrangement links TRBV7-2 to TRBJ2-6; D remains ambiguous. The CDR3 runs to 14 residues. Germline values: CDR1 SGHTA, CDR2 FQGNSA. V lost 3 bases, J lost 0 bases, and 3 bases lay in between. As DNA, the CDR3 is TGTGCCAGCAGCTTGCGCTCTGGGGCCAACGTCCTGACTTTC. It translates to CASSLRSGANVLTF.

In nucleotides, the CDR3 is TGTGCCAGCAGCTCGGACAGGGAAAACACCGGGGAGCTGTTTTTT. It is translated as CASSSDRENTGELFF. The chain recombines TRBV7-9 with TRBJ2-2; 8 bases match TRBD1. With V trimmed by 4 bases and J by 2 bases, 3 bases remained unmatched. This CDR3 is 15 amino acids long. Germline values: CDR1 SEHNR, CDR2 FQNEAQ (reference sequence).

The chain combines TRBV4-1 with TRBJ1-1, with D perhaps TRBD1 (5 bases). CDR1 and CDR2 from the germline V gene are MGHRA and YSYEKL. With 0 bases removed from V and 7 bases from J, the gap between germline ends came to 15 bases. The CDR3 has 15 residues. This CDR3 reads CASSQELSGTNEAFF. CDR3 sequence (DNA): TGCGCCAGCAGCCAAGAATTATCAGGGACCAATGAAGCTTTCTTT.

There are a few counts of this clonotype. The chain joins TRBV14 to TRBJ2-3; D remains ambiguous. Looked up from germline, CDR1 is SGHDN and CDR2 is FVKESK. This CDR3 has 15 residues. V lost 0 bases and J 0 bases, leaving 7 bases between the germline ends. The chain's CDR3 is CASSQEAASTDTQYF. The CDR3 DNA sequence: TGTGCCAGCAGCCAAGAGGCGGCTAGCACAGATACGCAGTATTTT.

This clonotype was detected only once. CDR3 coding DNA: TGCGCCAGCAGTGATGCGGGGGGGCCCAACACCGGGGAGCTGTTTTTT. It yields the protein CASSDAGGPNTGELFF. V gene TRBV10-2 combines with J gene TRBJ2-2, with 9 positions matching TRBD2. The V segment lost 3 bases and the J segment 2 bases; nucleotides outside the gene matches: 4. From germline, CDR1 is WSHSY and CDR2 SAAADI. This CDR3 contains 16 residues.

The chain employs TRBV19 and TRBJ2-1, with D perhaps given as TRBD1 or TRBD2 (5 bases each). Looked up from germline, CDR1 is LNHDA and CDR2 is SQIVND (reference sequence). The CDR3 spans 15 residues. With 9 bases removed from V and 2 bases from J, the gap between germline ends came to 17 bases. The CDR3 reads CASRPPGAPYNEQFF. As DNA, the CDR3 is TGTGCCAGCAGACCCCCCGGGGCCCCCTACAATGAGCAGTTCTTC.

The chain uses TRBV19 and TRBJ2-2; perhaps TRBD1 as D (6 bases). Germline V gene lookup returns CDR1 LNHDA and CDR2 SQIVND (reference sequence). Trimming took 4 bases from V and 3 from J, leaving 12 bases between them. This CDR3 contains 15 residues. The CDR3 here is CASSRGRLDTGELFF. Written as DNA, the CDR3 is TGTGCCAGTAGTAGGGGGCGCTTGGACACCGGGGAGCTGTTTTTT. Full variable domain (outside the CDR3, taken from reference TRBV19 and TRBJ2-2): DGGITQSPKYLFRKEGQNVTLSCEQNLNHDAMYWYRQDPGQGLRLIYYSQIVNDFQKGDIAEGYSVSREKKESFPLTVTSAQKNPTAFYLCASSRGRLDTGELFFGEGSRLTVL.

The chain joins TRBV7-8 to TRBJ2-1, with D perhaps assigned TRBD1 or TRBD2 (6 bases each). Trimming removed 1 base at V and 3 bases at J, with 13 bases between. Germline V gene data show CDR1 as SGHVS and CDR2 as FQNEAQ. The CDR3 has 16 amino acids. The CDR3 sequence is CASSLGLGGIYNEQFF. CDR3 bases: TGTGCCAGCAGCTTAGGTTTGGGGGGCATCTACAATGAGCAGTTCTTC.

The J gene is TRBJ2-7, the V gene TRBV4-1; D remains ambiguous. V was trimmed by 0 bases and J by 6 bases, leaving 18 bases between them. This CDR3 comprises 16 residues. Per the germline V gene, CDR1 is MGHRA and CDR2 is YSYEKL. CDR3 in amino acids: CASSQDQDSSYSEQYF. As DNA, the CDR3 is TGCGCCAGCAGCCAAGATCAAGACTCATCATACTCCGAGCAGTACTTC.

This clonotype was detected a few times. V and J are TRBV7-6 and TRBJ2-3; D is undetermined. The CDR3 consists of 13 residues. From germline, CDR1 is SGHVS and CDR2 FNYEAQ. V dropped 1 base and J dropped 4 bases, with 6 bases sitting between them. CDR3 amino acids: CASSLVDPDTQYF. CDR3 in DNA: TGTGCCAGCAGCTTAGTCGACCCAGATACGCAGTATTTT.

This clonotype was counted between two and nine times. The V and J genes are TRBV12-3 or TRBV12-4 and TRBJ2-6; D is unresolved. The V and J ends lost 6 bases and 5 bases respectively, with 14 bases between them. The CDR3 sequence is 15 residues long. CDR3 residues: CASRTLNSRANVLTF. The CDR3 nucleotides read TGTGCCAGCAGGACATTAAATTCTCGGGCCAACGTCCTGACTTTC.

The CDR3, as DNA: TGCGCCAGCAGCTCGACAGGGGATATCACTGGAAACACCATATATTTT. This codes for CASSSTGDITGNTIYF. The chain employs TRBV4-3 and TRBJ1-3, with TRBD1 identical over 8 bases. Trimming removed 5 bases from V and 2 bases from J; junction bases left unmatched: 8. Germline loops: CDR1 LGHNA, CDR2 YSLEER. The CDR3 runs 16 residues.

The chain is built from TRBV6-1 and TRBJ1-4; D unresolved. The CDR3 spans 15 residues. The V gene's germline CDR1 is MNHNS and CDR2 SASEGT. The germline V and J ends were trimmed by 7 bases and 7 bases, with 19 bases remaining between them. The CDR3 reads CASTIRFRWSEKLFF. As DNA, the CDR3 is TGTGCCAGCACAATTCGTTTTCGGTGGAGTGAAAAACTGTTTTTT.